These T cell receptor beta chains were read from a single sample in a study of T cells after posttransplantation cyclophosphamide. Sequencing used immunoSEQ multiplex PCR; TCRdb keeps in-frame clones, though not all of them. Of approximately 23,000 clones in the sample, approximately 97% were seen once. Sample: naive CD4+ T cells sorted from PBMCs. Receptors originate from a man aged 50 to 59 in good health, CMV-negative, and a related stem cell transplant donor. The CDR3 runs from the conserved cysteine through the conserved F or W. The D gene is left open where the match is weak.

>TRBJ1-2|TRBV7-9|NA
TGTGCCAGCAGCTTAGTAGCGCGGACGGGCGGCTACACCTTC
CASSLVARTGGYTF
>TRBJ1-1|TRBV11-2|NA
TGTGCCAGCAGCTCCCCTACTTTGAACACTGAAGCTTTCTTT
CASSSPTLNTEAFF
>TRBJ2-2|TRBV28|NA
TGTGCCAGCACCCGACAGGGGAGGGGCACCGGGGAGCTGTTTTTT
CASTRQGRGTGELFF
>TRBJ1-2|TRBV7-9|TRBD1
TGTGCCAGCAGCAAGACAGGGGCCTCGGATGGCTACACCTTC
CASSKTGASDGYTF
>TRBJ2-7|TRBV10-3|NA
TGTGCCATAAAAGACCCGGGGGTCGAGCAGTACTTC
CAIKDPGVEQYF
>TRBJ2-3|TRBV5-1|TRBD1
TGCGCCAGCAGCATAGGACAGGGTGTAGATACGCAGTATTTT
CASSIGQGVDTQYF
>TRBJ2-3|TRBV9|TRBD1
TGTGCCAGCAGCGTAGTTGTGGACAGGGAAAGCACAGATACGCAGTATTTT
CASSVVVDRESTDTQYF
>TRBJ2-3|TRBV20-1|NA
TGCAGTGCTAAGGACACTAAACCGCAGTATTTT
CSAKDTKPQYF
>TRBJ2-5|TRBV11-3|NA
TGTGCCAGCAGCGAAGGCCCTAGCTCAGAGACCCAGTACTTC
CASSEGPSSETQYF
>TRBJ2-7|TRBV30|NA
TGTGCCTGGAGTGACGGCTCTAAGAGGGAGCAGTACTTC
CAWSDGSKREQYF
>TRBJ2-7|TRBV19|TRBD1
TGTGCCAGTAGTATAGATTTAGGGGACAGGGGTCGACACGAGCAGTACTTC
CASSIDLGDRGRHEQYF
>TRBJ2-2|TRBV10-3|TRBD1
TGTGCCATCAGTGATCCCGACAGGGGGCTGGCCGGGGAGCTGTTTTTT
CAISDPDRGLAGELFF